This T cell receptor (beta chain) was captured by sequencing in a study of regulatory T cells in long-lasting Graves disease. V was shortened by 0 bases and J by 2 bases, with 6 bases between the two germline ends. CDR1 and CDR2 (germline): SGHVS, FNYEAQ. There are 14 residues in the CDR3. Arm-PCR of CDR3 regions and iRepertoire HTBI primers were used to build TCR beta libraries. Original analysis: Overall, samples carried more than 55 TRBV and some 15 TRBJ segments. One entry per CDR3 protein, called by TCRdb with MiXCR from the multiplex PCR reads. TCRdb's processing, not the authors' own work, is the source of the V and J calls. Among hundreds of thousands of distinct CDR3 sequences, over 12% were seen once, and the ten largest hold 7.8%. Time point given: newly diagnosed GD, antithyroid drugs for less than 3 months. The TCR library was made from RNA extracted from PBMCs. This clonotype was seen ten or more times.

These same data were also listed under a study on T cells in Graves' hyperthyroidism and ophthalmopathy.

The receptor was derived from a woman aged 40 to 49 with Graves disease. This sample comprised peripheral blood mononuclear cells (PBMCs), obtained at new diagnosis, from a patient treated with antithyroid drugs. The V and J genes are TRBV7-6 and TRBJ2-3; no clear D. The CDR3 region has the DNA TGTGCCAGCAGCTTAGCGGGGATCACAGATACGCAGTATTTT. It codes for CASSLAGITDTQYF.